A single sample gave rise to the 21 T cell receptor beta chains below, sequenced in a study of blood T cell repertoires in COVID-19. Measured with immunoSEQ multiplex PCR; TCRdb has only the in-frame clones, and not every one. The sample lists 200,000 to 300,000 clones, around 92% seen once, with around 2.6% in the top ten. Sequenced input: peripheral blood. The receptors were gathered from a person between 18 and 30 years old with COVID-19, enrolled during active disease.

The chain couples TRBV19 to TRBJ1-2; the D gene is possibly TRBD1 (5 bases). The ends were cut back, 5 bases at V and 3 bases at J, with 13 bases in the middle. Per germline, CDR1 LNHDA and CDR2 SQIVND (reference sequence). This CDR3 is 14 amino acids long. Written as DNA, the CDR3 is TGTGCCAGTAGTTACGCAGGGAAAGACTATGGCTACACCTTC. Translated: CASSYAGKDYGYTF.

The chain recombines TRBV5-6 with TRBJ1-2; TRBD1 is a possible D gene (5 bases). V was trimmed by 4 bases and J by 4 bases, leaving 8 bases between them. The V gene's germline CDR1 is SGHDT and CDR2 YYEEEE. The CDR3 is 12 residues long. The CDR3, as DNA: TGTGCCAGCAGCGGGCAGGGCTATGGCTACACCTTC. Translated: CASSGQGYGYTF.

The V and J genes are TRBV7-3 and TRBJ2-2; tentative D call: TRBD2 (6 bases). The CDR3 is 15 amino acids. V lost 6 bases and J lost 5, with 16 bases in between. Germline CDR1 and CDR2: SGHTA and FQGTGA. Written as DNA, the CDR3 is TGTGCCAGCAGTCTTTACCCCGCGGGGACCGGGGAGCTGTTTTTT. Translating gives CASSLYPAGTGELFF.

This sequence joins TRBV7-8 and TRBJ2-2; perhaps TRBD2 as D (5 bases). The germline V and J ends were trimmed by 5 bases and 0 bases, with 16 bases remaining between them. Per germline, CDR1 SGHVS and CDR2 FQNEAQ. The CDR3 is 17 residues long. The CDR3 sequence: CASSPFPGIANTGELFF. CDR3 nucleotides: TGTGCCAGCAGCCCCTTTCCCGGGATCGCGAACACCGGGGAGCTGTTTTTT.

The chain combines TRBV28 with TRBJ2-1, with TRBD2 matching 12 bases. The junction had 4 bases not matched to a gene; V was cut back by 8 bases and J by 8 bases. The CDR3 spans 13 residues. Germline values: CDR1 MDHEN, CDR2 SYDVKM. In DNA, the CDR3 is TGTGCCAGCGTTCTAGCGGGAGGGGATGAGCAGTTCTTC. It specifies CASVLAGGDEQFF.

The J gene is TRBJ2-7, the V gene TRBV9; a weak D match, TRBD2 (5 bases). The CDR3 is made up of 13 amino acids. With 4 bases removed from V and 4 bases from J, the gap between germline ends came to 12 bases. In germline, CDR1 is SGDLS, CDR2 YYNGEE. CDR3 nucleotide sequence: TGTGCCAGCAGCCCAGGAGGTTGGTACGAGCAGTACTTC. This sequence encodes CASSPGGWYEQYF.

This chain links TRBV7-2 with TRBJ1-6; the match to TRBD1 covers 8 bases. CDR1 and CDR2 (germline): SGHTA, FQGNSA. The V gene end was trimmed by 3 bases and the J gene end by 7 bases; junction bases not matched to a gene: 2. This CDR3 contains 14 residues. CDR3 region: CASSFRTGNSPLHF. The DNA of the CDR3 is TGTGCCAGCAGCTTTAGGACAGGGAATTCACCCCTCCACTTT.

V usage is TRBV5-4 and J usage is TRBJ2-7, with D perhaps matching TRBD1 (6 bases). This CDR3 region has 14 residues. V was shortened by 4 bases and J by 3 bases, with 14 bases between the two germline ends. Germline CDR1 reads SGHNT; CDR2 reads YYREEE (reference sequence). CDR3 DNA: TGTGCCAGCAGCCCAACGACAGGCTTCTACGAGCAGTACTTC. It is translated as CASSPTTGFYEQYF. Full variable domain (rest looked up from reference TRBV5-4 and TRBJ2-7): ETGVTQSPTHLIKTRGQQVTLRCSSQSGHNTVSWYQQALGQGPQFIFQYYREEENGRGNFPPRFSGLQFPNYSSELNVNALELDDSALYLCASSPTTGFYEQYFGPGTRLTVT.

This chain connects TRBV7-2 to TRBJ2-7, with 12 bases fitting TRBD1. The ends lost 1 base at V and 5 bases at J; junction bases unmatched: 9. CDR3 length: 17 amino acids. The germline gives CDR1 SGHTA, CDR2 FQGNSA. The CDR3 nucleotides read TGTGCCAGCAGCTTAGGGGGAGGGACAGGGGGCATGGACGAGCAGTACTTC. Translated, it gives CASSLGGGTGGMDEQYF.

The rearrangement joins TRBV4-1 to TRBJ2-2; TRBD2 aligns across 8 bases. The ends lost 3 bases at V and 8 bases at J; junction bases unmatched: 14. Germline V gene sequence: CDR1 MGHRA, CDR2 YSYEKL. CDR3 length: 17 amino acids. DNA of the CDR3: TGCGCCAGCAGCCAGAAACGGCGGGAGGCCCGGGCGGGGGAGCTGTTTTTT. Translated, it gives CASSQKRREARAGELFF.

This chain joins TRBV2 and TRBJ1-1; tentative D call: TRBD1 (5 bases). CDR1 and CDR2 from the germline V gene are SNHLY and FYNNEI. The V gene lost 7 bases and the J gene lost 0 bases, with 15 bases spanning the gap. This CDR3 spans 15 amino acids. CDR3 in DNA: TGTGCCAGCATTGGTTTAGGACATATGAACACTGAAGCTTTCTTT. Protein: CASIGLGHMNTEAFF.

The chain has TRBV19 and TRBJ1-4; the match to TRBD1 covers 8 bases. Germline trimming cut 6 bases from V and 0 bases from J; bases unmatched to any gene: 3. The CDR3 loop spans 15 amino acids. CDR1 LNHDA and CDR2 SQIVND come from the germline V gene (reference sequence). The CDR3 DNA follows: TGTGCCAGTAGAACGGGACAGGCAACTAATGAAAAACTGTTTTTT. Protein product: CASRTGQATNEKLFF.

The chain joins TRBV5-4 to TRBJ2-7; D gene unclear. The CDR3 covers 14 residues. Germline loops: CDR1 SGHNT, CDR2 YYREEE (reference sequence). V was cut by 8 bases and J by 6 bases, with 21 bases left in between. In DNA form, the CDR3 reads TGTGCCAGACCCACTACGCACAAGGTCCGCGAGCAGTACTTC. This gives the protein CARPTTHKVREQYF.

The chain joins TRBV5-6 to TRBJ2-5, with 7 bases fitting TRBD1. Germline CDR1 reads SGHDT; CDR2 reads YYEEEE. The CDR3 consists of 14 residues. V lost 5 bases to trimming and J lost 1 base; unmatched junction nucleotides: 5. CDR3 protein: CASSPRTGQETQYF. The DNA for the CDR3 is TGTGCCAGCAGTCCGAGGACAGGCCAAGAGACCCAGTACTTC. Using reference TRBV5-6 and TRBJ2-5 for the parts outside the CDR3, the full variable domain is DAGVTQSPTHLIKTRGQQVTLRCSPKSGHDTVSWYQQALGQGPQFIFQYYEEEERQRGNFPDRFSGHQFPNYSSELNVNALLLGDSALYLCASSPRTGQETQYFGPGTRLLVL.

The rearrangement uses TRBV2 and TRBJ1-6; perhaps TRBD1 as D (6 bases). There are 18 residues in the CDR3. V was trimmed by 7 bases and J by 1 base, leaving 20 bases between them. CDR1 is SNHLY and CDR2 is FYNNEI in the germline V gene. CDR3 sequence (DNA): TGTGCCAGCACTCGTCCCGGGGGGGCGAGGTCCTATAATTCACCCCTCCACTTT. The encoded protein is CASTRPGGARSYNSPLHF.

The rearrangement uses TRBV7-9 and TRBJ2-2, with D unclear. The germline V gene encodes CDR1 SEHNR and CDR2 FQNEAQ (reference sequence). The ends were cut back, 3 bases at V and 2 bases at J, with 4 bases in the middle. The CDR3 sequence is 13 residues long. The CDR3 sequence is CASSFKNTGELFF. DNA of the CDR3: TGTGCCAGCAGCTTTAAAAACACCGGGGAGCTGTTTTTT.

The DNA for the CDR3 is TGTGCCAGCAGCCGGGTCATGACCGGGGAGCTGTTTTTT. This sequence encodes CASSRVMTGELFF. V is TRBV5-8 and J is TRBJ2-2; D remains unclear. The CDR3 has 13 residues. Between the trimmed V and J ends, which lost 4 bases and 5 bases, there was a span of 9 bases. Germline assignment: CDR1 SGHTS and CDR2 YDEGEE.

This sequence joins TRBV5-8 and TRBJ1-2, with D hard to call. V shed 0 bases and J shed 7 bases, with 10 bases lying between them. The CDR3 has 13 residues. Looked up from germline, CDR1 is SGHTS and CDR2 is YDEGEE. CDR3 in DNA: TGTGCCAGCAGCTTGGTGTCCACGAGTGGCTACACCTTC. It translates to CASSLVSTSGYTF.

J is TRBJ2-1 and V is TRBV19; 7 bases agree with TRBD1. The CDR3 totals 15 residues. V dropped 5 bases and J dropped 4; count of bases not matched to a gene: 8. CDR1 is LNHDA, CDR2 SQIVND, per germline (reference sequence). CDR3 loop: CASSFMGQRYNEQFF. In DNA, the CDR3 is TGTGCCAGTAGTTTTATGGGACAGAGGTACAATGAGCAGTTCTTC.

The V and J genes are TRBV5-4 and TRBJ2-7, with 12 bases lining up with TRBD1. The CDR3 extends over 15 amino acids. Germline assignment: CDR1 SGHNT and CDR2 YYREEE (reference sequence). With V trimmed by 4 bases and J by 4 bases, 6 bases remained unmatched. The chain's CDR3 is CASSAGTGGPYEQYF. The DNA of the CDR3 is TGTGCCAGCAGCGCCGGGACAGGGGGCCCGTACGAGCAGTACTTC.

The chain carries TRBV6-5 and TRBJ2-3; 11 nucleotides agree with TRBD2. CDR1 and CDR2 from the germline V gene are MNHEY and SVGAGI. Unmatched junction bases numbered 12, after V lost 8 bases and J lost 8 bases. The CDR3 sequence is 15 residues long. CDR3 amino acids: CASLLAGGPGGTQYF. The CDR3 bases are TGTGCCAGCCTATTAGCGGGAGGGCCCGGGGGTACGCAGTATTTT.